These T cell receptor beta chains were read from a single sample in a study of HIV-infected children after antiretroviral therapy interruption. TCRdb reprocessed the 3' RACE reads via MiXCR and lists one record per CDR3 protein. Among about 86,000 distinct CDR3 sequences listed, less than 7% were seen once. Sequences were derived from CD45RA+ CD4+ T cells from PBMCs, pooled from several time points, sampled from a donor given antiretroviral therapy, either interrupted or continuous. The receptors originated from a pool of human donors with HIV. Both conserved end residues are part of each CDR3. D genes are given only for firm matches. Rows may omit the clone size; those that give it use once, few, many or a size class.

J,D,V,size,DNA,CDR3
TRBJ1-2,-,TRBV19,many,TGTGCCAGTAGTAATGCAGACTACTATGGCTACACCTTC,CASSNADYYGYTF
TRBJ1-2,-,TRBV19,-,TGTGCCAGTAGAAAACAGGTCGACTATGGCTACACCTTC,CASRKQVDYGYTF
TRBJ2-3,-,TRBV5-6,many,TGTGCCAGCAGCCGAGTACGGGGCACAGATACGCAGTATTTT,CASSRVRGTDTQYF
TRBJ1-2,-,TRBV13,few,TGTGCCAGCAGCGGGCGGAGGGGGATCCCGCTGTCTAACTATGGCTACACCTTC,CASSGRRGIPLSNYGYTF
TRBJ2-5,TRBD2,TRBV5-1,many,TGCGCCAGCAGCTTGACGGGACTAGTGTCGGAGACCCAGTACTTC,CASSLTGLVSETQYF
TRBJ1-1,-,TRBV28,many,TGTGCCAGCAGTTTATCGCTGGCGGACACTGAAGCTTTCTTT,CASSLSLADTEAFF
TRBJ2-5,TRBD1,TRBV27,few,TGTGCCAGCAGTTTTGCCCCAGGGGGCATCGAGACCCAGTACTTC,CASSFAPGGIETQYF
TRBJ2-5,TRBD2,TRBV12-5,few,TGTGCTAGTGCCGCACCCCCGGGACTAGCGGGGGTGACCCAGTACTTC,CASAAPPGLAGVTQYF
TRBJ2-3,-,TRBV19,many,TGTGCCAGTAGTTCCCGGGGGCCCCAGAGCACAGATACGCAGTATTTT,CASSSRGPQSTDTQYF
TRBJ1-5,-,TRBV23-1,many,TGCGCCAGCACTTACCGCAATCAGCCCCAGCATTTT,CASTYRNQPQHF
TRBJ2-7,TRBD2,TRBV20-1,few,TGCAGTGCTAGAGGGGGGCGGGGGGGGAGCTCCTACGAGCAGTACTTC,CSARGGRGGSSYEQYF
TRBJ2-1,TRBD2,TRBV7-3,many,TGTGCCAGCAGCTTAAATAGCGGGGGCCCGAACAATGAGCAGTTCTTC,CASSLNSGGPNNEQFF
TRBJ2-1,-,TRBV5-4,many,TGTGCCAGCAGCTTAGGGGGGGCAGGCAACAATGAGCAGTTCTTC,CASSLGGAGNNEQFF
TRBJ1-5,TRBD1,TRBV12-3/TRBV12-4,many,TGTGCCAGCAGTTCGACAGGGGGTGGCAATCAGCCCCAGCATTTT,CASSSTGGGNQPQHF
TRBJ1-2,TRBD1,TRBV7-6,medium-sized,TGTGCCAGCAGCCATGGGGACAGGGTATCCTCCGGCTACACCTTC,CASSHGDRVSSGYTF
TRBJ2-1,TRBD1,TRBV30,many,TGTGCCTGGGCCGACAGGGGAAGTAGGGGTGAGCAGTTCTTC,CAWADRGSRGEQFF
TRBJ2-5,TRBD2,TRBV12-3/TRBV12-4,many,TGTGCCAGCAGTTTATCGGGACTAGCGGGAGGGCCCCAGGAGGAGACCCAGTACTTC,CASSLSGLAGGPQEETQYF
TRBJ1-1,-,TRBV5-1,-,TGCGCCAGCAGCTTAAGCCGACCACTTGGCACTGAAGCTTTCTTT,CASSLSRPLGTEAFF
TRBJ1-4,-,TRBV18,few,TGTGCCAGCTCACCACTTATGGACACTAATGAAAAACTGTTTTTT,CASSPLMDTNEKLFF
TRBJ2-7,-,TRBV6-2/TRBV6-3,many,TGTGCCAGCAGTTACTCGAAGCTGGAGCAGTACTTC,CASSYSKLEQYF
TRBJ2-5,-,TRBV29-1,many,TGCAGCGTTGAAGGGCAGACTCAAGAGACCCAGTACTTC,CSVEGQTQETQYF
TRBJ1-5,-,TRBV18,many,TGTGCCAGCTCACCATATCATGGGGGCTCGGAACAGCCCCAGCATTTT,CASSPYHGGSEQPQHF
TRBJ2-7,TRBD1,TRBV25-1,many,TGTGCCAGCAGTAGTGGACAGGGGAGGCCCTACGAGCAGTACTTC,CASSSGQGRPYEQYF
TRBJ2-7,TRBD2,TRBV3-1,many,TGTGCCAGCAGCCAAGAAACTAGCGGGGCCTACGAGCAGTACTTC,CASSQETSGAYEQYF
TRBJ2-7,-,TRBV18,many,TGTGCCAGCTCACCACCCGGGCTGGGTGTCGAGCAGTACTTC,CASSPPGLGVEQYF
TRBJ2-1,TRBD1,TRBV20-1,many,TGCAGTGCTAGAGATTCCGGGCAGGGGGCTTTCGATGAGCAGTTCTTC,CSARDSGQGAFDEQFF
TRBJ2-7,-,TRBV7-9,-,TGTGCCAGCAGCCAAGGAGGGGGGGCCCCCGCCTACGAGCAGTACTTC,CASSQGGGAPAYEQYF
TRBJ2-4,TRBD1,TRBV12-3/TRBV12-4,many,TGTGCCAGCAGTCCGAGACAGGGTCGAAGCATTCAGTACTTC,CASSPRQGRSIQYF
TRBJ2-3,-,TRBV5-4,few,TGTGCCAGCAGCTTCCGGAGGGAACAAAGCACAGATACGCAGTATTTT,CASSFRREQSTDTQYF